This T cell receptor beta chain was captured by sequencing in a study of T cell responses to AZD1222 COVID-19 vaccine. The study's findings and limits: Donors were mostly white British, more females; clonal diversity possibly underestimated.

Concerning this clone itself: Its antigen is as yet unknown.

Trimming stripped 0 bases from V and 1 base from J, with 6 bases between. The CDR3 is 14 amino acids. From germline, CDR1 is LNHNV and CDR2 YYDKDF (reference sequence). Generated by immunoSEQ multiplex PCR, the TCRdb table keeps only in-frame clones and is missing some. This sample carries just over 150,000 clones, 90% of them seen once, and the ten largest clones take roughly 1.6%. The specimen comprised peripheral blood, sampled 28 days after the second AZD1222 dose. The chain links TRBV15 to TRBJ1-1; D is unresolved. This clonotype was sampled from an adult who received the AZD1222 COVID-19 vaccine. The chain's CDR3 is CATSREGKNTEAFF. The DNA for the CDR3 is TGTGCCACCAGCAGAGAGGGCAAGAACACTGAAGCTTTCTTT.